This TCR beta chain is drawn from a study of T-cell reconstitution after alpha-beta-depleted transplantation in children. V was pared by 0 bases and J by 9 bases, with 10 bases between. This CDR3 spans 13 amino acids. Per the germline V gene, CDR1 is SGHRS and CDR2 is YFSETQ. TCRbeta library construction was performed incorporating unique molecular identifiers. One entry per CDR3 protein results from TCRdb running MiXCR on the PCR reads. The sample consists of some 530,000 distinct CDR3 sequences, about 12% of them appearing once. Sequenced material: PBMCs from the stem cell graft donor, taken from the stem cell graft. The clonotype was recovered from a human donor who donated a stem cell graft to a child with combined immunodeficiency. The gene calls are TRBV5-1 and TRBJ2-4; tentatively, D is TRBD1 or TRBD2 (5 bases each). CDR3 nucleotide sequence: TGCGCCAGCAGCTTGGGGGGGTTGAGCATTCAGTACTTC. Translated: CASSLGGLSIQYF.